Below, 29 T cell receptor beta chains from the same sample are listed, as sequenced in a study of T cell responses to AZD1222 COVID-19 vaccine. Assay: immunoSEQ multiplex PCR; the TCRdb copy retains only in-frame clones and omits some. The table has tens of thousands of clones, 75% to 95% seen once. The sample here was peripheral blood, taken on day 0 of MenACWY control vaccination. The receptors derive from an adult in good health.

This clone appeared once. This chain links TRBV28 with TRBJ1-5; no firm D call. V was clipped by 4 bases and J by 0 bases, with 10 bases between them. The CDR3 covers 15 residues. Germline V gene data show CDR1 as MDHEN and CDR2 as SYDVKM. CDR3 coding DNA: TGTGCCAGCAGTTCTACCCACTATAGCAATCAGCCCCAGCATTTT. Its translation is CASSSTHYSNQPQHF.

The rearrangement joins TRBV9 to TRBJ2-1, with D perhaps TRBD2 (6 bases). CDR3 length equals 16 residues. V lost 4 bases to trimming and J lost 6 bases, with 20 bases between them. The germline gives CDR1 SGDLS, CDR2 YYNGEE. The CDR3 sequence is CASSPGGRVGGNEQFF. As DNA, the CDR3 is TGTGCCAGCAGCCCAGGTGGCCGAGTGGGGGGCAATGAGCAGTTCTTC. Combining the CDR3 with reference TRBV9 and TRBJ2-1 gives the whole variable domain DSGVTQTPKHLITATGQRVTLRCSPRSGDLSVYWYQQSLDQGLQFLIQYYNGEERAKGNILERFSAQQFPDLHSELNLSSLELGDSALYFCASSPGGRVGGNEQFFGPGTRLTVL.

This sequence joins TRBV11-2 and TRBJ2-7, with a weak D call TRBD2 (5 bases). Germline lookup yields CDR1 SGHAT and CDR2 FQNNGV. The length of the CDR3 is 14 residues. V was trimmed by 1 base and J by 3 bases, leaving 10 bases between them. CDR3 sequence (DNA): TGTGCCAGCAGCTTAGGTCGAGGAGGCTACGAGCAGTACTTC. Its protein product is CASSLGRGGYEQYF.

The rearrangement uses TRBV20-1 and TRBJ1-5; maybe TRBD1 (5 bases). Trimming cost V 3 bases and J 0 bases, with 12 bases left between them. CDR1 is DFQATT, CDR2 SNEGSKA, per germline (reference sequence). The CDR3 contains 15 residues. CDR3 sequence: CSASWGDPSNQPQHF. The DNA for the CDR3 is TGCAGTGCTAGTTGGGGGGACCCTAGCAATCAGCCCCAGCATTTT.

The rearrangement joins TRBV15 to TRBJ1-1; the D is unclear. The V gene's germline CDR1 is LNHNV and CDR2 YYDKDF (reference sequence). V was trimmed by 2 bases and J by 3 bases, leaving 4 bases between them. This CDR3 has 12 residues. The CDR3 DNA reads TGTGCCACCAGCAGACTTGACACTGAAGCTTTCTTT. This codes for CATSRLDTEAFF.

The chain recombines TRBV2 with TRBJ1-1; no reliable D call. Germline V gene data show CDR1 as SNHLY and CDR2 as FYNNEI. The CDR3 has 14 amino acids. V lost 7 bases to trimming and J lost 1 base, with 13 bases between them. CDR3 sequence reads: CASILGGGNTEAFF. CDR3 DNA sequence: TGTGCCAGCATCCTAGGCGGTGGGAACACTGAAGCTTTCTTT.

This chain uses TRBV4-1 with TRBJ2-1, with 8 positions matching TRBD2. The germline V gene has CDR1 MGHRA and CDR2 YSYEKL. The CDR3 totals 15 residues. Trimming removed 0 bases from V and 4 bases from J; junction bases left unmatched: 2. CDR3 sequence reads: CASSQELAAYNEQFF. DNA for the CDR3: TGCGCCAGCAGCCAAGAACTAGCGGCTTACAATGAGCAGTTCTTC.

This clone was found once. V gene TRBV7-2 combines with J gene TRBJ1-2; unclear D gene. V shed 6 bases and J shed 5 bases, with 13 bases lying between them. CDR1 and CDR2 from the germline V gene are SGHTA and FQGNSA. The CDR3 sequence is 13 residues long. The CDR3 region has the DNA TGTGCCAGCAGTTCCGGTACGGAGTATGGCTACACCTTC. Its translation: CASSSGTEYGYTF.

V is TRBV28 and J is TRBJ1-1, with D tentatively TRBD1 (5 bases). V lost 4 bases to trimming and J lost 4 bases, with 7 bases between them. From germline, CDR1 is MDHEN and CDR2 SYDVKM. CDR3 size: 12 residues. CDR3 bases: TGTGCCAGCAGTTCGGGGACCACTGAAGCTTTCTTT. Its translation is CASSSGTTEAFF.

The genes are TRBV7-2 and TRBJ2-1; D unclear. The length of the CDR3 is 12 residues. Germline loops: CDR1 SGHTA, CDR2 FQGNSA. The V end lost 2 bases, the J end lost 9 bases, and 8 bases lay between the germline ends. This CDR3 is CASSLYVGEQFF. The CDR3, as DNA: TGTGCCAGCAGCTTATACGTAGGTGAGCAGTTCTTC.

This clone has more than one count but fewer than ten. The CDR3 sequence is CAWRDRVNTEAFF. In DNA, the CDR3 is TGTGCCTGGAGGGACAGGGTTAACACTGAAGCTTTCTTT. The chain has TRBV30 and TRBJ1-1; 8 positions match TRBD1. The V and J ends lost 3 bases and 2 bases, in that order; junction bases with no gene match: 2. Germline lookup yields CDR1 GTSNPN and CDR2 SVGIG (reference sequence). The CDR3 loop spans 13 amino acids.

CDR3 sequence: CASSPGLAGDVDTQYF. CDR3 DNA sequence: TGTGCCAGCAGCCCGGGACTAGCGGGAGATGTTGATACGCAGTATTTT. The V gene is TRBV9, the J gene TRBJ2-3, with 14 bases identical to TRBD2. From germline, CDR1 is SGDLS and CDR2 YYNGEE. The CDR3 loop spans 16 amino acids. V gave up 4 bases and J gave up 6 bases; unmatched junction bases: 7.

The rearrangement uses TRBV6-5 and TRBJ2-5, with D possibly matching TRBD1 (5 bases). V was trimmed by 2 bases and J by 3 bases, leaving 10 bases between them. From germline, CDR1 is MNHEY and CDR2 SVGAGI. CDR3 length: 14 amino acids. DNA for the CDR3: TGTGCCAGCAGTTACACATTACAGGAAGAGACCCAGTACTTC. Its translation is CASSYTLQEETQYF.

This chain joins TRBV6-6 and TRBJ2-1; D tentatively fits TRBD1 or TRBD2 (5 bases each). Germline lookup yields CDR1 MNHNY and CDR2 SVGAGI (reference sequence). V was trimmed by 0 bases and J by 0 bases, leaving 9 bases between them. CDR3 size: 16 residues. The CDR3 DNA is TGTGCCAGCAGTTACTCCGGGACCCACTCCTACAATGAGCAGTTCTTC. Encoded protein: CASSYSGTHSYNEQFF.

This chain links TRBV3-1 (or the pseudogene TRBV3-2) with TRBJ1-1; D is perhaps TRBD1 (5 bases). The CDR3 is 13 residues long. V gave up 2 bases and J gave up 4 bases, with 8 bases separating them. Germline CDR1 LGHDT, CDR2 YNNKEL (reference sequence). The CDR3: CASSQRGSTEAFF. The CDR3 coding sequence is TGTGCCAGCAGCCAACGGGGGAGCACTGAAGCTTTCTTT.

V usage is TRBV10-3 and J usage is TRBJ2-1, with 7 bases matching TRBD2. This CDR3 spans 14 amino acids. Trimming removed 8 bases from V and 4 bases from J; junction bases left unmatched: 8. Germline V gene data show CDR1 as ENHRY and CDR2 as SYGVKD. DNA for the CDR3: TGTGCCATCGCTGGCCTAGCGGAGTACAATGAGCAGTTCTTC. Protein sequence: CAIAGLAEYNEQFF.

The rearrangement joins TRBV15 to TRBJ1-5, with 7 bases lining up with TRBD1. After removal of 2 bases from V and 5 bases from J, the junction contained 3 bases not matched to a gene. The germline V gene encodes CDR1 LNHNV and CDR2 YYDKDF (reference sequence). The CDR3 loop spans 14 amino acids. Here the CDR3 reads CATSRIDRDQPQHF. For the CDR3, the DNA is TGTGCCACCAGCAGAATTGACAGGGATCAGCCCCAGCATTTT.

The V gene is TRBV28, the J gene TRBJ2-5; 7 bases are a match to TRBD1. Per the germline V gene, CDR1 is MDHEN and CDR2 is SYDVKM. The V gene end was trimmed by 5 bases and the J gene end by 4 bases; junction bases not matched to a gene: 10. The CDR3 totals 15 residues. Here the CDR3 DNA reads TGTGCCAGCAGTGCGGGCCAAGGGGGCGGAGAGACCCAGTACTTC. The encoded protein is CASSAGQGGGETQYF.

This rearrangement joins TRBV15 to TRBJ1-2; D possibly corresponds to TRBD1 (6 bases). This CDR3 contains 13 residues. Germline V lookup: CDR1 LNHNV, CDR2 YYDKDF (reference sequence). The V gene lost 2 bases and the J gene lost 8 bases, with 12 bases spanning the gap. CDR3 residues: CATSRYRADGYTF. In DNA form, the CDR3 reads TGTGCCACCAGCAGATACAGGGCCGACGGCTACACCTTC. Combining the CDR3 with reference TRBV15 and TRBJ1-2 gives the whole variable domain DAMVIQNPRYQVTQFGKPVTLSCSQTLNHNVMYWYQQKSSQAPKLLFHYYDKDFNNEADTPDNFQSRRPNTSFCFLDIRSPGLGDTAMYLCATSRYRADGYTFGSGTRLTVV.

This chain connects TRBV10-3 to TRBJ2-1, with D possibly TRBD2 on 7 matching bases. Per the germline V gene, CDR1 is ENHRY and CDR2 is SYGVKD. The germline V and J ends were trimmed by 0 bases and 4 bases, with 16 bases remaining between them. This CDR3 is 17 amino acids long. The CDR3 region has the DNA TGTGCCATCAGTGAGTCGGGGGGGGCTAGCGGTTACAATGAGCAGTTCTTC. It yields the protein CAISESGGASGYNEQFF.

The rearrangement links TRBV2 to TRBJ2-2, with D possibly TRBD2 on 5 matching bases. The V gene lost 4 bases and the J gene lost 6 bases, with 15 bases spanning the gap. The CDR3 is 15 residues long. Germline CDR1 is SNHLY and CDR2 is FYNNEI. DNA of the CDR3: TGTGCCAGCAGTGGTGGCACCTCCGGGGCCGGGGAGCTGTTTTTT. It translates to CASSGGTSGAGELFF.

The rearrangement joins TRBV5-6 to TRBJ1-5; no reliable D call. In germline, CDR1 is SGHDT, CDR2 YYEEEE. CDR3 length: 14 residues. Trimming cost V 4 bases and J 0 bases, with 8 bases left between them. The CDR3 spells CASSRWFSNQPQHF. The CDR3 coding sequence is TGTGCCAGCAGCAGATGGTTTAGCAATCAGCCCCAGCATTTT.

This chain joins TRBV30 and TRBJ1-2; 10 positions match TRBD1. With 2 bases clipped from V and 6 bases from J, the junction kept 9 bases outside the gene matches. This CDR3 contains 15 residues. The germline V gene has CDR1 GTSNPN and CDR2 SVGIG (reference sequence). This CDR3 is CAWSFRPGQGNGYTF. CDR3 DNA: TGTGCCTGGAGTTTCAGGCCGGGACAGGGGAATGGCTACACCTTC.

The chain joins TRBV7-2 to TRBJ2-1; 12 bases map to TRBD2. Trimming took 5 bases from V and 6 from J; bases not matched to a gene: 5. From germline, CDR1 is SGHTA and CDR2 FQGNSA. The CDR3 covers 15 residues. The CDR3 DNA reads TGTGCCAGCAGCCCGACTAGCGGGAGTGCCAATGAGCAGTTCTTC. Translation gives CASSPTSGSANEQFF.

CDR3 bases: TGTGCCTGGAGTATTGGGGACAGGGGAGATGAGCAGTTCTTC. Amino acids: CAWSIGDRGDEQFF. The chain couples TRBV30 to TRBJ2-1; TRBD1 agrees at 10 bases. With 2 bases clipped from V and 8 bases from J, the junction kept 6 bases outside the gene matches. The CDR3 contains 14 residues. Germline CDR1 is GTSNPN and CDR2 is SVGIG (reference sequence).

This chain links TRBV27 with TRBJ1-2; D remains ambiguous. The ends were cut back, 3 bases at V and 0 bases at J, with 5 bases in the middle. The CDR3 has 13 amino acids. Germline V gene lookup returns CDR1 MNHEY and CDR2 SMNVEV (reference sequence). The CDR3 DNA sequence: TGTGCCAGCAGTTTTTCTACTAACTATGGCTACACCTTC. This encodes CASSFSTNYGYTF.

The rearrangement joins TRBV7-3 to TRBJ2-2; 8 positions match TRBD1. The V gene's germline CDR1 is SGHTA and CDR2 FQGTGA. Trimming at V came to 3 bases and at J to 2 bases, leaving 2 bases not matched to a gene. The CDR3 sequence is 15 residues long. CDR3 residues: CASSLGQANTGELFF. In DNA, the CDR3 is TGTGCCAGCAGCTTGGGACAGGCTAACACCGGGGAGCTGTTTTTT.

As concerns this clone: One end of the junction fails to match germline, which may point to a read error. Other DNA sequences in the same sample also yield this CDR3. The CDR3 spells CATSRDAGTGNTEAFF. The CDR3 nucleotides read TGTGCCACCAGCCGAGATGCCGGGACAGGGAACACTGAAGCTTTCTTT. The rearrangement uses TRBV15 and TRBJ1-1; the match to TRBD1 covers 8 bases. The CDR3 has 16 residues. From germline, CDR1 is LNHNV and CDR2 YYDKDF (reference sequence).

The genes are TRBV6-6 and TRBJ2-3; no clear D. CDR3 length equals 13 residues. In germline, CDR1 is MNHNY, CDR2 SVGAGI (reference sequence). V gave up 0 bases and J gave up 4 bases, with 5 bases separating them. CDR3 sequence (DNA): TGTGCCAGCAGTTACTCGACCTCAGATACGCAGTATTTT. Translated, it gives CASSYSTSDTQYF.